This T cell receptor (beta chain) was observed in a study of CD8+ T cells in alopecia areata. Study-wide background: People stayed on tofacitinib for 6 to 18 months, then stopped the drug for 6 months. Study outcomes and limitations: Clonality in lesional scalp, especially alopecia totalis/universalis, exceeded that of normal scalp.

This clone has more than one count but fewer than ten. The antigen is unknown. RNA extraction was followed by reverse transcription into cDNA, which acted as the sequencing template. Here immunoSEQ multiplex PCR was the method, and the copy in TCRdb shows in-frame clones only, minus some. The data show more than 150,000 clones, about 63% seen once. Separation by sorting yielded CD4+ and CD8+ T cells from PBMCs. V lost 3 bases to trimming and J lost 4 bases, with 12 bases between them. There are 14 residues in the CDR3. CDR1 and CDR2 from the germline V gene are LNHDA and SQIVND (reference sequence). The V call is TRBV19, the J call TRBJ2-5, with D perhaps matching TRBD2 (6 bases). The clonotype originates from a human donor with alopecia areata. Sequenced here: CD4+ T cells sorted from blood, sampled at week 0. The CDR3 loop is CASSIRAGSETQYF. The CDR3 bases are TGTGCCAGTAGTATCCGTGCGGGATCAGAGACCCAGTACTTC.